Presented here are 22 T cell receptor beta chains from one specimen sequenced in a study of T cells after yellow fever vaccination. TCRdb fed the 5' RACE reads into MiXCR, producing one record per CDR3 protein. The sample holds about 630,000 distinct CDR3 sequences; approximately 13% are singletons and the top ten take 15%. Here the sequenced sample was PBMCs, taken on the day of the yellow fever booster vaccination. Receptors were obtained from a man aged 30 to 45 who received the YFV17D yellow fever vaccine.

V is TRBV20-1 and J is TRBJ2-7; D unclear. V was pared by 3 bases and J by 0 bases, with 18 bases between. Germline loops: CDR1 DFQATT, CDR2 SNEGSKA (reference sequence). There are 16 residues in the CDR3. The CDR3 spells CSASFESTLSSYEQYF. Here the CDR3 DNA reads TGCAGTGCTAGTTTTGAATCGACTCTGAGCTCCTACGAGCAGTACTTC.

This chain uses TRBV10-3 with TRBJ2-2; the D gene is possibly TRBD2 (6 bases). This CDR3 is built from 12 residues. The germline CDR1 and CDR2 sequences are ENHRY and SYGVKD. Deletions cut 11 bases from V and 6 bases from J, with 13 bases between. CDR3 DNA sequence: TGTGCCCTAGGGACTTCGGCCGGGGAGCTGTTTTTT. It yields the protein CALGTSAGELFF.

This clonotype has ten or more counts. The chain employs TRBV5-1 and TRBJ1-2; D gene ambiguous. Germline CDR1 is SGHRS and CDR2 is YFSETQ. V shed 0 bases and J shed 8 bases, with 14 bases lying between them. This CDR3 contains 14 residues. The CDR3 protein is CASSLDGGGRGYTF. In DNA form, the CDR3 reads TGCGCCAGCAGCTTGGATGGCGGCGGAAGAGGCTACACCTTC.

The V and J genes are TRBV11-2 and TRBJ1-5; 8 bases fit TRBD1. This CDR3 has 15 amino acids. Germline V gene lookup returns CDR1 SGHAT and CDR2 FQNNGV. After removal of 8 bases from V and 6 bases from J, the junction contained 12 bases not matched to a gene. CDR3 protein: CASGKGTGPGQPQHF. CDR3 bases: TGTGCCAGCGGTAAAGGGACAGGCCCAGGTCAGCCCCAGCATTTT.

The rearrangement uses TRBV4-3 and TRBJ1-4, with TRBD1 matching 8 bases. V was clipped by 0 bases and J by 5 bases; unmatched bases: 5. The CDR3 runs to 16 residues. CDR1 is LGHNA, CDR2 YSLEER, per germline. The CDR3 spells CASSQDTGGLNEKLFF. The CDR3, as DNA: TGCGCCAGCAGCCAAGATACAGGGGGACTCAATGAAAAACTGTTTTTT.

The chain links TRBV5-1 to TRBJ2-7, with 8 positions matching TRBD2. The CDR3 runs 14 residues. With V trimmed by 3 bases and J by 3 bases, 5 bases remained unmatched. Germline V gives CDR1 SGHRS, CDR2 YFSETQ. The CDR3 region is CASSWGTRNYEQYF. The DNA for the CDR3 is TGCGCCAGCAGCTGGGGGACTAGAAACTACGAGCAGTACTTC.

This clonotype was seen a handful of times. The V and J genes are TRBV20-1 and TRBJ1-4; D call uncertain. The CDR3 spans 14 residues. CDR1 and CDR2 from the germline V gene are DFQATT and SNEGSKA (reference sequence). The V and J ends lost 0 bases and 0 bases respectively, with 5 bases between them. CDR3 loop: CSARDTATNEKLFF. The DNA of the CDR3 is TGCAGTGCTAGAGACACAGCAACTAATGAAAAACTGTTTTTT.

The V gene is TRBV27, the J gene TRBJ2-7, with 7 bases identical to TRBD1. The V and J ends lost 5 bases and 4 bases, in that order; junction bases with no gene match: 23. The V gene's germline CDR1 is MNHEY and CDR2 SMNVEV (reference sequence). The CDR3 covers 19 residues. Here the CDR3 reads CASSPIPLGGSWGSYEQYF. The DNA of the CDR3 is TGTGCCAGCAGTCCCATTCCCTTAGGGGGCTCGTGGGGATCATACGAGCAGTACTTC.

The chain recombines TRBV20-1 with TRBJ2-1, with 8 bases aligning to TRBD2. The V gene end was trimmed by 3 bases and the J gene end by 9 bases; junction bases not matched to a gene: 10. Germline values: CDR1 DFQATT, CDR2 SNEGSKA (reference sequence). This CDR3 is 14 amino acids long. Here the CDR3 reads CSASFRAGGVEQFF. DNA of the CDR3: TGCAGTGCTAGCTTCCGGGCGGGGGGTGTTGAGCAGTTCTTC.

The sample holds a few counts of this clonotype. This rearrangement joins TRBV5-1 to TRBJ1-1; D remains unclear. The CDR3 runs to 13 residues. The germline CDR1 and CDR2 sequences are SGHRS and YFSETQ. V shed 0 bases and J shed 7 bases, with 10 bases lying between them. The CDR3 nucleotides are TGCGCCAGCAGCTTGGCCGAGGGAGGTGAAGCTTTCTTT. Protein: CASSLAEGGEAFF.

This chain joins TRBV10-3 and TRBJ2-1; D might be TRBD2 (5 bases). The CDR3 runs to 14 residues. The germline V gene encodes CDR1 ENHRY and CDR2 SYGVKD. Trimming pared 5 bases from V and 3 bases from J, leaving 11 bases between. This chain's CDR3 is CAISSGDGYNEQFF. The CDR3 bases are TGTGCCATCAGTAGCGGAGACGGCTACAATGAGCAGTTCTTC.

The gene calls are TRBV7-2 and TRBJ2-7; TRBD1 is a possible D gene (5 bases). The CDR3 contains 13 residues. V shed 5 bases and J shed 3 bases, with 11 bases lying between them. Germline loops: CDR1 SGHTA, CDR2 FQGNSA. CDR3 amino acids: CASSPPGNYEQYF. CDR3 DNA: TGTGCCAGCAGCCCTCCAGGGAACTACGAGCAGTACTTC.

This clonotype was picked up many times. V gene TRBV11-2 combines with J gene TRBJ1-6, with D unresolved. Trimming removed 1 base at V and 8 bases at J, with 12 bases between. CDR1 and CDR2 (germline): SGHAT, FQNNGV. The CDR3 sequence is 15 residues long. The CDR3 loop is CASSLVVALDSPLHF. The CDR3 DNA is TGTGCCAGCAGCTTAGTTGTGGCTTTGGATTCACCCCTCCACTTT.

This clonotype was observed a handful of times. The chain is built from TRBV5-5 and TRBJ1-2; 9 bases are a match to TRBD1. The CDR3 contains 18 residues. Per germline, CDR1 SGHKS and CDR2 YYEKEE (reference sequence). Trimming at V came to 4 bases and at J to 1 base, leaving 14 bases not matched to a gene. CDR3 in amino acids: CASSHIPADRGNNYGYTF. The CDR3 region has the DNA TGTGCCAGCAGCCATATTCCAGCCGACAGGGGGAATAACTATGGCTACACCTTC. The full variable domain, in which reference TRBV5-5 and TRBJ1-2 provide the parts outside the CDR3, is DAGVTQSPTHLIKTRGQQVTLRCSPISGHKSVSWYQQVLGQGPQFIFQYYEKEERGRGNFPDRFSARQFPNYSSELNVNALLLGDSALYLCASSHIPADRGNNYGYTFGSGTRLTVV.

The sample holds a few counts of this clonotype. V is TRBV12-3 or TRBV12-4 and J is TRBJ2-1; TRBD2 matches 11 bases. The CDR3 is 15 residues long. With 6 bases clipped from V and 6 bases from J, the junction kept 7 bases outside the gene matches. CDR3 DNA sequence: TGTGCCAGCAGGTTCGGGACTAGCGGAACCAATGAGCAGTTCTTC. Translated, it gives CASRFGTSGTNEQFF.

This chain links TRBV6-2 or TRBV6-3 with TRBJ1-5; D uncertain. The CDR3 covers 16 residues. Per germline, CDR1 MNHEY and CDR2 SVGEGT. The V and J ends lost 0 bases and 5 bases respectively, with 14 bases between them. This CDR3 is CASSYSSWGWDQPQHF. CDR3 nucleotide sequence: TGTGCCAGCAGTTACTCGAGTTGGGGATGGGATCAGCCCCAGCATTTT.

This clonotype was observed a handful of times. This chain uses TRBV24-1 with TRBJ2-3, with D hard to call. Trimming took off 4 bases at V and 2 bases at J, with 3 bases between the two ends. CDR3 length equals 12 residues. Looked up from germline, CDR1 is KGHDR and CDR2 is SFDVKD. CDR3 DNA: TGTGCCACCAGTGAGACCACAGATACGCAGTATTTT. Its translation: CATSETTDTQYF.

V and J are TRBV4-3 and TRBJ1-6; TRBD1 might be the D (6 bases). The germline V and J ends were trimmed by 1 base and 10 bases, with 20 bases remaining between them. The CDR3 covers 17 residues. CDR1 and CDR2 (germline): LGHNA, YSLEER. CDR3 in amino acids: CASSQGHRRGKDSPLHF. CDR3 DNA: TGCGCCAGCAGCCAAGGTCACCGAAGGGGGAAAGACTCACCCCTCCACTTT.

This clonotype has only a few counts. The V and J genes are TRBV5-1 and TRBJ1-3; D possibly corresponds to TRBD1 (6 bases). CDR1 and CDR2 (germline): SGHRS, YFSETQ. This CDR3 contains 16 residues. Trimming removed 4 bases at V and 0 bases at J, with 14 bases between. The CDR3 region has the DNA TGCGCCAGCAGCATCTTTGGACAGTTCTCTGGAAACACCATATATTTT. This translates into CASSIFGQFSGNTIYF.

The chain joins TRBV6-1 to TRBJ2-7; TRBD2 matches at 13 bases. CDR1 is MNHNS, CDR2 SASEGT, per germline. V was pared by 7 bases and J by 2 bases, with 14 bases of the junction left unmatched. This CDR3 has 18 residues. This CDR3 is CASTSVGTSGTLTYEQYF. For the CDR3, the DNA is TGTGCCAGCACCTCGGTGGGGACTAGCGGGACATTAACCTACGAGCAGTACTTC.

CDR3 sequence (DNA): TGTGCCAGCAGCCCAGGTAGCGGGAGTACCTACAATGAGCAGTTCTTC. Protein: CASSPGSGSTYNEQFF. This chain links TRBV7-2 with TRBJ2-1; TRBD2 matches at 9 bases. The J segment lost 2 bases and the V segment lost 5 bases, leaving 7 bases of the junction unmatched. Germline CDR1 is SGHTA and CDR2 is FQGNSA. This CDR3 region has 16 residues.

This chain's CDR3 is CASIKTGTSGRAFNTGELFF. The CDR3 nucleotides read TGTGCCAGCATCAAAACGGGGACTAGCGGGAGAGCCTTTAACACCGGGGAGCTGTTTTTT. This chain links TRBV21-1 with TRBJ2-2; TRBD2, the D gene given by the table, was not confirmed from the DNA. TRBV21-1 is a pseudogene. The CDR3 contains 20 residues.